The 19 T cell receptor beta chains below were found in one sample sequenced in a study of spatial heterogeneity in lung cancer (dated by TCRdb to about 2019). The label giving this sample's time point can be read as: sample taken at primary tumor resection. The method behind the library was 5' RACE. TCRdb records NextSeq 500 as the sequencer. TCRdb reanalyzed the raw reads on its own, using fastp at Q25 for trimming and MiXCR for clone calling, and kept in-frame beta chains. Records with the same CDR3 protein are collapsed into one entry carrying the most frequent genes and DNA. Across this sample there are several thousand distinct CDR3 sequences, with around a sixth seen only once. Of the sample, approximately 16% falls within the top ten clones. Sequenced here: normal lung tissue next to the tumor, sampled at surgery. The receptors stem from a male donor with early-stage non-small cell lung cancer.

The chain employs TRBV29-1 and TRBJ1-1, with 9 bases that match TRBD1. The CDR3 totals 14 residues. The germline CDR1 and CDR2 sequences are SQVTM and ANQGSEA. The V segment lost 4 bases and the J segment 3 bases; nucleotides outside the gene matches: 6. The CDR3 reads CSVVRTGDYTEAFF. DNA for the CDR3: TGCAGCGTTGTCCGGACAGGGGATTACACTGAAGCTTTCTTT.

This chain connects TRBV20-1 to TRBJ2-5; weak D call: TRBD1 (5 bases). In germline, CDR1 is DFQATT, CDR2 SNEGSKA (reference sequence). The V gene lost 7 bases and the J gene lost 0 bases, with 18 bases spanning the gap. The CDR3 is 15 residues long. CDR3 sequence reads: CSVSRLGAYQETQYF. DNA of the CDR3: TGCAGTGTCTCCCGTCTAGGGGCATACCAAGAGACCCAGTACTTC.

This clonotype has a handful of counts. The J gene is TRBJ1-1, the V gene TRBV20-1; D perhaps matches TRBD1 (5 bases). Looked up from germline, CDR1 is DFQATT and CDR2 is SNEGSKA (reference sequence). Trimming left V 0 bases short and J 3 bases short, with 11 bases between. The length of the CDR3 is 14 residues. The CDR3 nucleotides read TGCAGTGCTAGAGATGGGGACGGAGACACTGAAGCTTTCTTT. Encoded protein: CSARDGDGDTEAFF.

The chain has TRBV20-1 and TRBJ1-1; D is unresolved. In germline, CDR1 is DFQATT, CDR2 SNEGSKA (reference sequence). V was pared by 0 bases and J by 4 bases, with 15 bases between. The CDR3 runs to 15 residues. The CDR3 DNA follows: TGCAGTGCTAGAGAGGGCTCCGGCAGGTCCACTGAAGCTTTCTTT. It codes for CSAREGSGRSTEAFF.

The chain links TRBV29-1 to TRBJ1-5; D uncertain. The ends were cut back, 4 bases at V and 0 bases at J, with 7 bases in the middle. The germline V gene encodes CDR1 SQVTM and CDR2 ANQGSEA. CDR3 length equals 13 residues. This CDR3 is CSVAQNSNQPQHF. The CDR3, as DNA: TGCAGCGTTGCTCAAAATAGCAATCAGCCCCAGCATTTT. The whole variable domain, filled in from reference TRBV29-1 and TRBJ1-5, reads SAVISQKPSRDICQRGTSLTIQCQVDSQVTMMFWYRQQPGQSLTLIATANQGSEATYESGFVIDKFPISRPNLTFSTLTVSNMSPEDSSIYLCSVAQNSNQPQHFGDGTRLSIL.

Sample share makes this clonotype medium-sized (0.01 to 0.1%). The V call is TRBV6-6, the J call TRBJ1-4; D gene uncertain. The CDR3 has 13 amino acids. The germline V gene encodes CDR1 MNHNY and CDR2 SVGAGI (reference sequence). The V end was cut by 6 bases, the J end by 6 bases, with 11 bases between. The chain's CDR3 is CASSTDYHEKLFF. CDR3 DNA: TGTGCCAGCAGCACCGACTACCATGAAAAACTGTTTTTT.

CDR3 sequence (DNA): TGTGCCAGCAGCACATACAGGGTCTCTGGGGCCAACGTCCTGACTTTC. This encodes CASSTYRVSGANVLTF. The chain joins TRBV7-2 to TRBJ2-6, with TRBD1 as a possible D gene (6 bases). V lost 5 bases and J 0 bases, leaving 11 bases between the germline ends. Germline-derived CDR1 and CDR2 are SGHTA and FQGNSA. The CDR3 totals 16 residues.

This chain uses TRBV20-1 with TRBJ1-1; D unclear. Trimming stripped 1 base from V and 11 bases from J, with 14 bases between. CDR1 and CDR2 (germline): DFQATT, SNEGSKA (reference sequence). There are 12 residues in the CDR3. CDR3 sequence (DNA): TGCAGTGCTAGAGGATACGAGGGTTTGGCTTTCTTT. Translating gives CSARGYEGLAFF.

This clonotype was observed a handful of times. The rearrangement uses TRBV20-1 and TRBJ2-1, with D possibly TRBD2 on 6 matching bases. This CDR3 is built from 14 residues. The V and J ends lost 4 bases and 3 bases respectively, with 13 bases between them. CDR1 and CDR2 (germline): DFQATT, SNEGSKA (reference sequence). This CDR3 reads CSATKRALYNEQFF. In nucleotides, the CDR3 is TGCAGTGCTACTAAGCGGGCCCTCTACAATGAGCAGTTCTTC.

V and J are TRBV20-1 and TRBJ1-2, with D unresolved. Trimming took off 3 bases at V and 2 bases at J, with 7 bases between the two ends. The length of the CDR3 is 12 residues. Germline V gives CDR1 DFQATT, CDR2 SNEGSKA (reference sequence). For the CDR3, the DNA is TGCAGTGCTAGCTCTCAGAACTATGGCTACACCTTC. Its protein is CSASSQNYGYTF.

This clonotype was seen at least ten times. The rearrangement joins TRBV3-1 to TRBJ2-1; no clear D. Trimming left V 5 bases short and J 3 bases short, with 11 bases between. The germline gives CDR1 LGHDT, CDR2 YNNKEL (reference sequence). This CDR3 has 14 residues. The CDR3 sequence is CASSDVDNYNEQFF. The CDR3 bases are TGTGCCAGCAGCGACGTCGATAACTACAATGAGCAGTTCTTC.

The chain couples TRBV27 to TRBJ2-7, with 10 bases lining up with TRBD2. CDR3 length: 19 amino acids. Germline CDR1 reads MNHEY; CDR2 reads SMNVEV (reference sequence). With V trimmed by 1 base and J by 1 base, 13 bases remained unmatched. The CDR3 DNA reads TGTGCCAGCAGTTTATTAGCTAGCGGGAGTTTGGGGGGTTCCTACGAGCAGTACTTC. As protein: CASSLLASGSLGGSYEQYF.

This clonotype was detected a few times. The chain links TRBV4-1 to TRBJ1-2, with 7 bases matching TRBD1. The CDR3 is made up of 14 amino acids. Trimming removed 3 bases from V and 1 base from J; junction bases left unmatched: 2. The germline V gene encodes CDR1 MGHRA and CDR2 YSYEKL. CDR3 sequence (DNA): TGCGCCAGCAGCCACGCAGGGGGTAACTATGGCTACACCTTC. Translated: CASSHAGGNYGYTF.

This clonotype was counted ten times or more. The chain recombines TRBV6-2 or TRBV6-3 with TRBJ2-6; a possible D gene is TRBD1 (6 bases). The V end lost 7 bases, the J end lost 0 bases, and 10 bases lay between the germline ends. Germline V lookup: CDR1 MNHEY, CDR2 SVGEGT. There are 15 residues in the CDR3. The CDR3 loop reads CASNQGLSGANVLTF. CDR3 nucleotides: TGTGCCAGCAACCAGGGGCTCTCTGGGGCCAACGTCCTGACTTTC.

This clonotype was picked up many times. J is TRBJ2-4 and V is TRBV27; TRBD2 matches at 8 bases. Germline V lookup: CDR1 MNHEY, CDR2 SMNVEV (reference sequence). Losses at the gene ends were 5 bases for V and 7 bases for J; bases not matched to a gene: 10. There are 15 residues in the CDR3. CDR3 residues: CASSPPGLGGNIQYF. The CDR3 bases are TGTGCCAGCAGTCCTCCGGGACTAGGGGGTAACATTCAGTACTTC.

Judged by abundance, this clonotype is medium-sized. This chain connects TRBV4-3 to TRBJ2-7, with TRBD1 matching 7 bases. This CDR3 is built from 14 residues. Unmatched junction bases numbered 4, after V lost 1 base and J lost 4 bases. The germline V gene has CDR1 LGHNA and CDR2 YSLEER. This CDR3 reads CASSQGTGRYEQYF. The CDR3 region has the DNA TGCGCCAGCAGCCAAGGGACAGGAAGATACGAGCAGTACTTC.

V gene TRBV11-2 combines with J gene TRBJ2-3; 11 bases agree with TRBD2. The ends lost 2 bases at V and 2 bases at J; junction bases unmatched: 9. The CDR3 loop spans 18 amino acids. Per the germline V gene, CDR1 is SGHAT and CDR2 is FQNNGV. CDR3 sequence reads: CASSLWTSGRAYTDTQYF. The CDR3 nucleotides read TGTGCCAGCAGCTTATGGACTAGCGGGCGCGCGTACACAGATACGCAGTATTTT.

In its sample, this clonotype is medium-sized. As DNA, the CDR3 is TGCAGTGCGCCTCCGGGACTCGGTGCGGCTACGCAGTATTTT. It translates to CSAPPGLGAATQYF. The chain joins TRBV20-1 to TRBJ2-3; D might be TRBD2 (6 bases). Trimming removed 6 bases from V and 8 bases from J, with 21 bases in between. The CDR3 covers 14 residues. The germline gives CDR1 DFQATT, CDR2 SNEGSKA (reference sequence).

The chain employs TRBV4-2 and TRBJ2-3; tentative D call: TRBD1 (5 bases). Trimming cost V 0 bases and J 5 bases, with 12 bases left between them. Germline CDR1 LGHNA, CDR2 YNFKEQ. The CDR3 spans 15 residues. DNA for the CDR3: TGTGCCAGCAGCCAAGATCGATTGACAGAAGATACGCAGTATTTT. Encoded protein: CASSQDRLTEDTQYF.